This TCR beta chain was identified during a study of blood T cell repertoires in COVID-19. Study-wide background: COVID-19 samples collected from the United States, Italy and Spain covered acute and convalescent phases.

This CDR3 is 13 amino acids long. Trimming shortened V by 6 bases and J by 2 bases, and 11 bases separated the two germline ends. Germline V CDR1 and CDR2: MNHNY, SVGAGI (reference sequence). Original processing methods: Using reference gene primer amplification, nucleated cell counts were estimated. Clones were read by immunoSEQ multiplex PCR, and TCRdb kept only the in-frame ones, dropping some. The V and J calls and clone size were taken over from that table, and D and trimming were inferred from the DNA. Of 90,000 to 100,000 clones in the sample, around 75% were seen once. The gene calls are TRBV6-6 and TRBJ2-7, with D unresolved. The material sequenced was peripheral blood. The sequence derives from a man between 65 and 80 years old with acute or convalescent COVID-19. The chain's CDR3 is CASSRLVAYEQYF. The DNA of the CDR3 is TGTGCCAGCAGCCGTCTCGTAGCCTACGAGCAGTACTTC.